This is a list of T cell receptor beta chains from one sample in a study of blood T cells in healthy people across ages. One entry per CDR3 protein, called by TCRdb with MiXCR from the 5' RACE reads. The repertoire holds about 670,000 distinct CDR3 sequences, with approximately 40% as singletons. Sequenced: blood. Every receptor here comes from an elderly man in good health. Both conserved end residues are part of each CDR3. A D gene is named only where the DNA matches it firmly. Not every row has a clone size; where given, it reads once, few, many or a size class.

D: .
size: .
J: TRBJ2-5
V: TRBV20-1
DNA: TGCAGTGCTAGAGCAGGGATAGGGGAGACCCAGTACTTC
CDR3: CSARAGIGETQYF

D: .
size: few
J: TRBJ2-3
V: TRBV3-1
DNA: TGTGCCAGTAGCCAAAAGGCGTCTCGCACAGATACGCAGTATTTT
CDR3: CASSQKASRTDTQYF

D: TRBD2
size: .
J: TRBJ2-6
V: TRBV11-2
DNA: TGTGCCAGCAGCAACCCTCCGGGACTAGCGGAACAAGCAGGGGCCAACGTCCTGACTTTC
CDR3: CASSNPPGLAEQAGANVLTF

D: .
size: many
J: TRBJ2-5
V: TRBV3-1
DNA: TGTGCCAGCAGCCAAGGGGGCCCAGGGTCTAAAGAGCAGTACTTC
CDR3: CASSQGGPGSKEQYF

D: .
size: .
J: TRBJ2-3
V: TRBV2
DNA: TGTGCCAGCAGACCTAGACTAGGAAGCACAGATACGCAGTATTTT
CDR3: CASRPRLGSTDTQYF

D: TRBD1
size: .
J: TRBJ1-2
V: TRBV10-3
DNA: TGTGCCATCAGGGACAGGGGGGGAGACTATGGCTACACCTTC
CDR3: CAIRDRGGDYGYTF

D: TRBD2
size: .
J: TRBJ2-7
V: TRBV5-1
DNA: TGCGCCAGCAGCACTAGCGAGTACGAGCAGTACTTC
CDR3: CASSTSEYEQYF

D: .
size: many
J: TRBJ2-7
V: TRBV7-2
DNA: TGTGCCAGCAGCCTTCAACCGGGACCCACGGAGCAGTACTTC
CDR3: CASSLQPGPTEQYF

D: .
size: .
J: TRBJ2-4
V: TRBV20-1
DNA: TGCAGTACCCTTCCTGGGCAGGGGGGGAATGAGCAGTACTTC
CDR3: CSTLPGQGGNEQYF

D: .
size: few
J: TRBJ2-3
V: TRBV20-1
DNA: TGCAGTGCTGCGTTTGGGGGCGGGGGCACAGATACGCAGTATTTT
CDR3: CSAAFGGGGTDTQYF

D: TRBD2
size: many
J: TRBJ2-7
V: TRBV3-1
DNA: TGTGCCAGCAGGCAAACTAGCGGCCAGTACTTC
CDR3: CASRQTSGQYF

D: TRBD2
size: .
J: TRBJ2-1
V: TRBV24-1
DNA: TGTGCCACCAGTGATTTTTCCTCTAGCGGGAGGCACCTCTACAATGAGCAGTTCTTC
CDR3: CATSDFSSSGRHLYNEQFF

D: TRBD2
size: .
J: TRBJ2-1
V: TRBV7-2
DNA: TGTGCCAGCAGCTCACAACTAGCGGGAAGCTACAATGAGCAGTTCTTC
CDR3: CASSSQLAGSYNEQFF

D: .
size: .
J: TRBJ2-1
V: TRBV7-2
DNA: TGTGCCAGCAGTATGAGGGGCCGGGGGAATGAGCAGTTCTTC
CDR3: CASSMRGRGNEQFF

D: TRBD1
size: many
J: TRBJ2-6
V: TRBV7-3
DNA: TGTGCCAGCAGTTTAACAGGGGGCTCTGGGGCCAACGTCCTGACTTTC
CDR3: CASSLTGGSGANVLTF

D: .
size: many
J: TRBJ1-2
V: TRBV29-1
DNA: TGCAGCGTTGAGGGGGACCACTATGGCTACACCTTC
CDR3: CSVEGDHYGYTF

D: .
size: .
J: TRBJ1-1
V: TRBV6-2/TRBV6-3
DNA: TGTGCCAGCAGTTCTGTCTCATCGAGCACTGAAGCTTTCTTT
CDR3: CASSSVSSSTEAFF

D: TRBD2
size: .
J: TRBJ2-3
V: TRBV15
DNA: TGTGCCACCAGCAGAGAGGGAGGGCGGGCAGATACGCAGTATTTT
CDR3: CATSREGGRADTQYF

D: .
size: .
J: TRBJ1-5
V: TRBV24-1
DNA: TGTGCCACCAGTGATTTCTCCACCAGCGGGCCCCAGCATTTT
CDR3: CATSDFSTSGPQHF

D: TRBD1
size: .
J: TRBJ2-7
V: TRBV3-1
DNA: TGTGCCAGCAGCCTACAGGGGTTAGAGTACTTC
CDR3: CASSLQGLEYF

D: .
size: .
J: TRBJ1-4
V: TRBV3-1
DNA: TGTGCCAGCAGCCTAAGGGCGAGTGAGAATGAAAAACTGTTTTTT
CDR3: CASSLRASENEKLFF

D: .
size: few
J: TRBJ2-3
V: TRBV6-2/TRBV6-3
DNA: TGTGCCAGCAGTTATGATCTCCACACGCAGTATTTT
CDR3: CASSYDLHTQYF

D: TRBD1
size: .
J: TRBJ2-1
V: TRBV14
DNA: TGTGCCAGCGCGGAGAGGGGGCACAATGAGCAGTTCTTC
CDR3: CASAERGHNEQFF

D: .
size: .
J: TRBJ1-5
V: TRBV6-2/TRBV6-3
DNA: TGTGCCAGCAGTCGTCGTGGGGATAGCAATCAGCCCCAGCATTTT
CDR3: CASSRRGDSNQPQHF

D: .
size: .
J: TRBJ2-3
V: TRBV4-2
DNA: TGTGCCAGCAGCCAAGCCCAGGCCACAGATACGCAGTATTTT
CDR3: CASSQAQATDTQYF

D: .
size: .
J: TRBJ2-3
V: TRBV20-1
DNA: TGCAGTGCCCCGGGGTCGGTCACAGATACGCAGTATTTT
CDR3: CSAPGSVTDTQYF

D: TRBD1
size: .
J: TRBJ1-2
V: TRBV11-2
DNA: TGTGCCAGCAGCTTCCTGGGACAGGGGGCGGGTGGCTACACCTTC
CDR3: CASSFLGQGAGGYTF

D: TRBD1
size: .
J: TRBJ2-6
V: TRBV12-5
DNA: TGTGCTAGTGTAAAGACAGGGGATTTTTCTGGGGCCAACGTCCTGACTTTC
CDR3: CASVKTGDFSGANVLTF

D: TRBD1
size: many
J: TRBJ1-6
V: TRBV5-1
DNA: TGCGCCAGCAGCAAGGAGCCGGGACAGCAAAATTCACCCCTCCACTTT
CDR3: CASSKEPGQQNSPLHF

D: .
size: few
J: TRBJ2-6
V: TRBV20-1
DNA: TGCAGTGCTAGCCCGGCCCCCTCTGGGGCCAACGTCCTGACTTTC
CDR3: CSASPAPSGANVLTF

D: TRBD2
size: few
J: TRBJ2-1
V: TRBV10-3
DNA: TGTGCCATCAGTGAGGGGGGGGGGACTTACAATGAGCAGTTCTTC
CDR3: CAISEGGGTYNEQFF

D: .
size: .
J: TRBJ2-3
V: TRBV5-1
DNA: TGCGCCAGCAGCCGGACATCTAGCACAGATACGCAGTATTTT
CDR3: CASSRTSSTDTQYF

D: TRBD2
size: .
J: TRBJ2-1
V: TRBV6-2/TRBV6-3
DNA: TGTGCCAGCGATGGGCGGGGGGCCACCTACAATGAGCAGTTCTTC
CDR3: CASDGRGATYNEQFF

D: .
size: .
J: TRBJ2-7
V: TRBV27
DNA: TGTGCCAGCAGTCCCGACCCGGAGGGAACCTACGAGCAGTACTTC
CDR3: CASSPDPEGTYEQYF

D: TRBD1
size: .
J: TRBJ2-7
V: TRBV10-3
DNA: TGTGCCATCAGCGGGACAGGGAATTCTATGGGAGAGCAGTACTTC
CDR3: CAISGTGNSMGEQYF

D: TRBD1
size: few
J: TRBJ2-6
V: TRBV18
DNA: TGTGCCAGCTCCTACAGCCCCACGACAGGGGGGGTCTCTGGGGCCAACGTCCTGACTTTC
CDR3: CASSYSPTTGGVSGANVLTF

D: .
size: .
J: TRBJ2-2
V: TRBV5-1
DNA: TGCGCCAGCAGCTTGGCTAAAACCACCGGGGAGCTGTTTTTT
CDR3: CASSLAKTTGELFF

D: TRBD1
size: .
J: TRBJ1-4
V: TRBV25-1
DNA: TGTGCCAGCAGTCGGGGGGGGACAGGGGGCGCCGGTGAAAAACTGTTTTTT
CDR3: CASSRGGTGGAGEKLFF

D: .
size: few
J: TRBJ2-7
V: TRBV7-2
DNA: TGTGCCAGCAGCCAGGGACTCAGGAGCTACAATGAGCAGTACTTC
CDR3: CASSQGLRSYNEQYF

D: TRBD1
size: many
J: TRBJ2-1
V: TRBV6-2/TRBV6-3
DNA: TGTGCCAGCAGAAGGGACAGCTCCTACAATGAGCAGTTCTTC
CDR3: CASRRDSSYNEQFF

D: TRBD2
size: .
J: TRBJ2-1
V: TRBV28
DNA: TGTGCCAGCAGGCCATCAGGGGGGTCCTGGACTAGCGCGGGCAATGAGCAGTTCTTC
CDR3: CASRPSGGSWTSAGNEQFF

D: TRBD1
size: .
J: TRBJ2-1
V: TRBV27
DNA: TGTGCCAGCAGAGGAACAGGGGGCGCTGGCCATGAGCAGTTCTTC
CDR3: CASRGTGGAGHEQFF

D: .
size: .
J: TRBJ2-6
V: TRBV6-6
DNA: TGTGCCAGCAGTTACTCGAGTTCTGGGGCCAACGTCCTGACTTTC
CDR3: CASSYSSSGANVLTF

D: .
size: .
J: TRBJ1-1
V: TRBV5-4
DNA: TGTGCCAGCAGCTTGCCAGGGATGAACACTGAAGCTTTCTTT
CDR3: CASSLPGMNTEAFF

D: .
size: .
J: TRBJ2-5
V: TRBV3-1
DNA: TGTGCCAGCAGCCGAGACAAAATCGACAATGAGCAGTACTTC
CDR3: CASSRDKIDNEQYF

D: TRBD1
size: .
J: TRBJ1-2
V: TRBV5-6
DNA: TGTGCCAGCAGAAACCGGGACAGGGCGCTCGGCTATGGCTACACCTTC
CDR3: CASRNRDRALGYGYTF

D: .
size: .
J: TRBJ2-1
V: TRBV6-5
DNA: TGTGCCAGCAGTTACCCGGGCAGGACTGGGAATTACAATGAGCAGTTCTTC
CDR3: CASSYPGRTGNYNEQFF

D: .
size: few
J: TRBJ2-7
V: TRBV7-2
DNA: TGTGCCAGCAGCCCGAGTTTTGGGGGTACGTACTTC
CDR3: CASSPSFGGTYF

D: .
size: .
J: TRBJ2-7
V: TRBV6-2/TRBV6-3
DNA: TGTGCCAGCAGTTACTTCGGCTTAACCTACGAGCAGTACTTC
CDR3: CASSYFGLTYEQYF

D: TRBD1
size: few
J: TRBJ1-2
V: TRBV3-1
DNA: TGTGCCAGCAGCCAAAGCGGACAGGGGGCTGTTGGCTACACCTTC
CDR3: CASSQSGQGAVGYTF

D: TRBD2
size: once
J: TRBJ2-2
V: TRBV19
DNA: TGTGCCAGTAGTACCGGGGGGGCCTCCGGGGAGCTGTTTTTT
CDR3: CASSTGGASGELFF

D: .
size: .
J: TRBJ2-3
V: TRBV4-3
DNA: TGCGCCAGCAGCCAAGATGGGGGGCAGGGTATGGATACGCAGTATTTT
CDR3: CASSQDGGQGMDTQYF

D: .
size: .
J: TRBJ1-5
V: TRBV20-1
DNA: TGCAGTGCTAGCCACCCCCGGGACATATCTAATCAGCCCCAGCATTTT
CDR3: CSASHPRDISNQPQHF